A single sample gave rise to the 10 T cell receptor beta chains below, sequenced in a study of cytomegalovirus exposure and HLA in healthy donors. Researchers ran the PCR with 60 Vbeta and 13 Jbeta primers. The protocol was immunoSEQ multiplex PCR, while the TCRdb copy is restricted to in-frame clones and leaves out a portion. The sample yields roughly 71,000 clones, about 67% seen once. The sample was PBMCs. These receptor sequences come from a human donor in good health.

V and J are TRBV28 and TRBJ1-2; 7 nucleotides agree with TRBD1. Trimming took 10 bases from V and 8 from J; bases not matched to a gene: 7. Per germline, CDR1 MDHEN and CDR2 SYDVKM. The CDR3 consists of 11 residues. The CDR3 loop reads CAIDRVGGYTF. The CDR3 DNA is TGTGCCATCGACAGGGTTGGCGGCTACACCTTC.

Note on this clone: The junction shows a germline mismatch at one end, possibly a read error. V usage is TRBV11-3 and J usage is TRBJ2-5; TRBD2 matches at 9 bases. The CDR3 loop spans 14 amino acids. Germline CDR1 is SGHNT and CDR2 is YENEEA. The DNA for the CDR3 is TGTGCCAGCAGCTTAGGACTAGCGGAAGAGGCCCAGTACTTC. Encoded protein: CASSLGLAEEAQYF.

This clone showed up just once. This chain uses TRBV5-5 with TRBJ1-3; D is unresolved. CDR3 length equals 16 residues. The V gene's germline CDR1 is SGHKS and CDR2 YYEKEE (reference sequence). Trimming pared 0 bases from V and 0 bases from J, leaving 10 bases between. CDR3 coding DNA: TGTGCCAGCAGCTTGGGCGCGTCTACCTCTGGAAACACCATATATTTT. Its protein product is CASSLGASTSGNTIYF.

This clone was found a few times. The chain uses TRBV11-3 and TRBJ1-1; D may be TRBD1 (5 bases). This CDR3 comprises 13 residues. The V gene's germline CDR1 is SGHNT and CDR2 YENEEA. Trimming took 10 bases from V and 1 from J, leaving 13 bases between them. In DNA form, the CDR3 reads TGTGCCATCTTTTTCGGACAGAACACTGAAGCTTTCTTT. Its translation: CAIFFGQNTEAFF.

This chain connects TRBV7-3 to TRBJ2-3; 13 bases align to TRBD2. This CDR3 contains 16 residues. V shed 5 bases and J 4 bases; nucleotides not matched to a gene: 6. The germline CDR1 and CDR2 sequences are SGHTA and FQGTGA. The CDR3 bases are TGTGCCAGCAGCCGGACTAGCGGGAGTATGGCAGATACGCAGTATTTT. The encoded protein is CASSRTSGSMADTQYF. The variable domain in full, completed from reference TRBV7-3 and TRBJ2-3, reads GAGVSQTPSNKVTEKGKYVELRCDPISGHTALYWYRQSLGQGPEFLIYFQGTGAADDSGLPNDRFFAVRPEGSVSTLKIQRTERGDSAVYLCASSRTSGSMADTQYFGPGTRLTVL.

CDR3 in DNA: TGTGCCAGCAGCCCCGGACACGTCTATGGCTACACCTTC. Amino acid sequence: CASSPGHVYGYTF. The rearrangement uses TRBV6-6 and TRBJ1-2; D possibly corresponds to TRBD1 (5 bases). The V and J ends lost 6 bases and 4 bases respectively, with 12 bases between them. Germline CDR1 MNHNY, CDR2 SVGAGI (reference sequence). The CDR3 has 13 amino acids.

As DNA, the CDR3 is TGTGCCAGCAGTTTCGGGACAGGCCTCTCTGGGGCCAACGTCCTGACTTTC. Its translation is CASSFGTGLSGANVLTF. The gene calls are TRBV28 and TRBJ2-6, with TRBD1 matching over 8 bases. The J segment lost 0 bases and the V segment lost 3 bases, leaving 4 bases of the junction unmatched. Germline-derived CDR1 and CDR2 are MDHEN and SYDVKM. The CDR3 contains 17 residues.

The DNA of the CDR3 is TGTGCCTGGGGCCAGGGACTAGCGGGTGGGGAGCAGTTCTTC. Residues: CAWGQGLAGGEQFF. V gene TRBV30 combines with J gene TRBJ2-1; 12 bases agree with TRBD2. The germline gives CDR1 GTSNPN, CDR2 SVGIG (reference sequence). CDR3 size: 14 residues. J was trimmed by 10 bases and V by 5 bases; bases with no gene match: 9.

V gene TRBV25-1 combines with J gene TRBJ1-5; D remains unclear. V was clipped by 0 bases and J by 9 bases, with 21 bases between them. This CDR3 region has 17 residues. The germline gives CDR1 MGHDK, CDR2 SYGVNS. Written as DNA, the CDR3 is TGTGCCAGCAGTGAATATCGAGAGAACGGTGAATCAATGCCCCAGCATTTT. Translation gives CASSEYRENGESMPQHF.

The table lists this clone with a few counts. In DNA, the CDR3 is TGTGCCAGCAGTGACTCGGACAGGGGTGAGCAGTTCTTC. Amino acids: CASSDSDRGEQFF. The chain has TRBV6-4 and TRBJ2-1, with 9 bases matching TRBD1. Losses at the gene ends were 0 bases for V and 9 bases for J; bases not matched to a gene: 0. The CDR3 runs to 13 residues. Germline V gene lookup returns CDR1 MRHNA and CDR2 SNTAGT.